This T cell receptor (beta chain) was profiled in a study of monozygotic twins with inflammatory bowel disease. No DNA is given; TCRdb re-called the 5' RACE reads and lists each CDR3 protein once. The sample totals about 300,000 distinct CDR3 sequences; its top ten clones hold 5.6%. The CDR3 loop spans 15 amino acids. Germline CDR1 is MDHEN and CDR2 is SYDVKM. This receptor was identified in a human donor with ulcerative colitis or Crohn's disease, or a healthy co-twin of an affected twin (not recorded which). The sequenced sample was blood. V usage is TRBV28 and J usage is TRBJ1-2; no DNA is available, so the TRBD1 call from TCRdb remains unchecked. CDR3 sequence reads: CASRATGGSNYGYTF.